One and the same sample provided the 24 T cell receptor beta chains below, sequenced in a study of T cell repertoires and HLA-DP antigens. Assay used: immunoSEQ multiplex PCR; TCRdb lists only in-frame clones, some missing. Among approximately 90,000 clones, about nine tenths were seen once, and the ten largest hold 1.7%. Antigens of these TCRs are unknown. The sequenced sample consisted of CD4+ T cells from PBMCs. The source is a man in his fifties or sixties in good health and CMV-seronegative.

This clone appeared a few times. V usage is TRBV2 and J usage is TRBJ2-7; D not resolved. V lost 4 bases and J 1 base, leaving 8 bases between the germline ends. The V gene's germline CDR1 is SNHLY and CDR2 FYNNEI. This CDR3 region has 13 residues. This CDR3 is CASSGSRSYEQYF. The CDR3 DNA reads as TGTGCCAGCAGTGGTTCCAGGTCCTACGAGCAGTACTTC.

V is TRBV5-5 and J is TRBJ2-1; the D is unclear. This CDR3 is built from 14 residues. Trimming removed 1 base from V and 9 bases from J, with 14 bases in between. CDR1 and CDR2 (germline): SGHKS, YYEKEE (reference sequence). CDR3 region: CASSLSGQLLEQFF. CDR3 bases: TGTGCCAGCAGCTTGTCAGGCCAGCTTCTTGAGCAGTTCTTC.

The DNA for the CDR3 is TGTGCCATCAGTGAGTCGCCCGGGGTCGGCACTGAAGCTTTCTTT. It codes for CAISESPGVGTEAFF. The V gene is TRBV10-3, the J gene TRBJ1-1, with no clear D. The V end was cut by 0 bases, the J end by 4 bases, with 12 bases between. Germline values: CDR1 ENHRY, CDR2 SYGVKD. The CDR3 contains 15 residues.

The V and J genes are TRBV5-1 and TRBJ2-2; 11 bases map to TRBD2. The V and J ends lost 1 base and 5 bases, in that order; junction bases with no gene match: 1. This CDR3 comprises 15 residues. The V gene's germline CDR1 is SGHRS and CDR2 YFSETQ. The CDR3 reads CASSLRTSGTGELFF. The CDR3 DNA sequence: TGCGCCAGCAGCTTGCGGACTAGCGGGACCGGGGAGCTGTTTTTT.

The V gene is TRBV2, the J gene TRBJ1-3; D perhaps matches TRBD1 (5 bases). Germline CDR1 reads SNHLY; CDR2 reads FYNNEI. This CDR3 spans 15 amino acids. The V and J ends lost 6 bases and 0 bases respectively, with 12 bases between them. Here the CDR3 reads CASRKDTHSGNTIYF. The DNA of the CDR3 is TGTGCCAGCAGGAAGGACACTCACTCTGGAAACACCATATATTTT.

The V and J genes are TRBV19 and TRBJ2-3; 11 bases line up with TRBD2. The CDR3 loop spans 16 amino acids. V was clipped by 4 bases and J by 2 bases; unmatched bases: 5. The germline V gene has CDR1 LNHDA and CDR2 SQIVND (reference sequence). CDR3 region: CASSTGTSGYTDTQYF. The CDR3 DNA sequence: TGTGCCAGTAGTACGGGGACTAGCGGTTACACAGATACGCAGTATTTT. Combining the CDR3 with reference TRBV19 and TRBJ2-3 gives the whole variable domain DGGITQSPKYLFRKEGQNVTLSCEQNLNHDAMYWYRQDPGQGLRLIYYSQIVNDFQKGDIAEGYSVSREKKESFPLTVTSAQKNPTAFYLCASSTGTSGYTDTQYFGPGTRLTVL.

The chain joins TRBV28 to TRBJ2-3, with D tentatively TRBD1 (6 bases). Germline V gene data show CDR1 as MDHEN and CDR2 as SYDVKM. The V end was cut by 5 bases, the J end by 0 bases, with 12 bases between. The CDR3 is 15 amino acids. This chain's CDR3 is CASSHTGKSTDTQYF. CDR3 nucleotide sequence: TGTGCCAGCAGTCACACAGGGAAAAGCACAGATACGCAGTATTTT.

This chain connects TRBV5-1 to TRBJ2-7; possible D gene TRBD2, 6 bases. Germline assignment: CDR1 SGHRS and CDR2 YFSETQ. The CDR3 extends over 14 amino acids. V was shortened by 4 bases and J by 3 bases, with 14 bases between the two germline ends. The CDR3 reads CASSVGGSIYEQYF. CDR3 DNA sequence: TGCGCCAGCAGCGTGGGGGGTTCGATCTACGAGCAGTACTTC.

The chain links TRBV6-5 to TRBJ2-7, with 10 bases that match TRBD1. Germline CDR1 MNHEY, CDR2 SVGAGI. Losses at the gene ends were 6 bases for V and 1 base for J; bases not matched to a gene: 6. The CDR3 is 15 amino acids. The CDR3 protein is CASRGTGAPSYEQYF. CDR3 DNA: TGTGCCAGCAGGGGGACAGGGGCACCTTCCTACGAGCAGTACTTC.

This CDR3 reads CASSLGQRAPGELFF. The CDR3 DNA reads as TGTGCCAGCAGCTTAGGGCAGAGAGCACCCGGGGAGCTGTTTTTT. The rearrangement joins TRBV7-2 to TRBJ2-2; unclear D gene. This CDR3 is 15 amino acids long. With 1 base removed from V and 6 bases from J, the gap between germline ends came to 12 bases. Germline V lookup: CDR1 SGHTA, CDR2 FQGNSA.

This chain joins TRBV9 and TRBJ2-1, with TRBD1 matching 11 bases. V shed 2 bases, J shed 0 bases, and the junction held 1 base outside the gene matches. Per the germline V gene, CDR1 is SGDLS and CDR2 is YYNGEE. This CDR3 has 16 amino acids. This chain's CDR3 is CASSVGTGGSYNEQFF. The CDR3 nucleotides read TGTGCCAGCAGCGTGGGGACAGGGGGCTCCTACAATGAGCAGTTCTTC.

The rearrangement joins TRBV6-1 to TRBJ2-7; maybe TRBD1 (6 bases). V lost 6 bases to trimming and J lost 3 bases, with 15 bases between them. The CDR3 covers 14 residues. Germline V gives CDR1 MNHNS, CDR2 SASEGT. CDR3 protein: CASRPTGPYYEQYF. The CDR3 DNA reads TGTGCCAGCAGACCTACAGGGCCCTACTACGAGCAGTACTTC.

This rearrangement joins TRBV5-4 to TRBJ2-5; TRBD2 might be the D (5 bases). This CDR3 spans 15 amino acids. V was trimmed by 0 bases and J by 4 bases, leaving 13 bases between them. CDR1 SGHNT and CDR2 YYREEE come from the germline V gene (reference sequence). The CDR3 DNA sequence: TGTGCCAGCAGCTTGGCGGGGTTAGTTGGAGAGACCCAGTACTTC. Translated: CASSLAGLVGETQYF.

The CDR3 DNA sequence: TGTGCCAGCAGCTTAGGCCAAAGGACAGGGCATGGCTACACCTTC. It specifies CASSLGQRTGHGYTF. The chain uses TRBV13 and TRBJ1-2; 8 positions match TRBD1. The CDR3 extends over 15 amino acids. V was clipped by 0 bases and J by 6 bases; unmatched bases: 6. Looked up from germline, CDR1 is PRHDT and CDR2 is FYEKMQ (reference sequence).

CDR3 protein: CASSRLSGTTNEKLFF. The CDR3 DNA reads as TGTGCCAGCAGTCGCCTTAGTGGCACAACTAATGAAAAACTGTTTTTT. This chain links TRBV27 with TRBJ1-4, with D uncertain. Trimming took 5 bases from V and 0 from J, leaving 13 bases between them. Germline assignment: CDR1 MNHEY and CDR2 SMNVEV (reference sequence). The CDR3 length is 16 residues.

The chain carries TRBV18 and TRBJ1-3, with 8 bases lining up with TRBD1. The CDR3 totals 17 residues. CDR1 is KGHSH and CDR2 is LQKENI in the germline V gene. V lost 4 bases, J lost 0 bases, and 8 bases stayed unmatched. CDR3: CASSRLQGESSGNTIYF. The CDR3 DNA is TGTGCCAGCTCACGTTTACAGGGGGAGAGCTCTGGAAACACCATATATTTT.

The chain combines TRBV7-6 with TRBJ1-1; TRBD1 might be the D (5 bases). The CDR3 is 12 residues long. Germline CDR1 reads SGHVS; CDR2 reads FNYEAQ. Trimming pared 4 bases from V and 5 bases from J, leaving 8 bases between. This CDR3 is CASSSRVTEAFF. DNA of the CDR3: TGTGCCAGCAGCTCCAGGGTTACTGAAGCTTTCTTT.

The CDR3 reads CASRSTGLAGKSGYEQYF. The CDR3 DNA reads TGTGCCAGTAGGTCCACTGGGCTAGCGGGGAAAAGCGGCTACGAGCAGTACTTC. This chain joins TRBV19 and TRBJ2-7; TRBD2 matches 9 bases. This CDR3 has 18 amino acids. Trimming took 6 bases from V and 3 from J; bases not matched to a gene: 18. The germline CDR1 and CDR2 sequences are LNHDA and SQIVND (reference sequence).

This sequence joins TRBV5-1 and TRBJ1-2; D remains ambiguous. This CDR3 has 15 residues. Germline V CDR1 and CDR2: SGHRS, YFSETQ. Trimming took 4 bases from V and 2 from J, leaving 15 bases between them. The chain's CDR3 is CASSPGPLPNYGYTF. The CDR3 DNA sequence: TGCGCCAGCAGCCCGGGCCCTCTTCCAAACTATGGCTACACCTTC. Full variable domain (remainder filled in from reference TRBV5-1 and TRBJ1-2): KAGVTQTPRYLIKTRGQQVTLSCSPISGHRSVSWYQQTPGQGLQFLFEYFSETQRNKGNFPGRFSGRQFSNSRSEMNVSTLELGDSALYLCASSPGPLPNYGYTFGSGTRLTVV.

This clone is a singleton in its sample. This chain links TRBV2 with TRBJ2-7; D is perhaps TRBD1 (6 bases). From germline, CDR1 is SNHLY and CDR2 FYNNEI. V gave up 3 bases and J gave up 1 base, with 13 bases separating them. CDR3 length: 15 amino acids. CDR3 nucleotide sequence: TGTGCCAGCAGTGATTCCGGGACAAAATCCTACGAGCAGTACTTC. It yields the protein CASSDSGTKSYEQYF.

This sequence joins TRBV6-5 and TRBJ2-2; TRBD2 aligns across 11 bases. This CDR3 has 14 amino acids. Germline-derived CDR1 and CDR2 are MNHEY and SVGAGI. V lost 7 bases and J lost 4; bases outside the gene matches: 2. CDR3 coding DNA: TGTGCCAGCACCCTAGCGGGGGGCACCGGGGAGCTGTTTTTT. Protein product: CASTLAGGTGELFF.

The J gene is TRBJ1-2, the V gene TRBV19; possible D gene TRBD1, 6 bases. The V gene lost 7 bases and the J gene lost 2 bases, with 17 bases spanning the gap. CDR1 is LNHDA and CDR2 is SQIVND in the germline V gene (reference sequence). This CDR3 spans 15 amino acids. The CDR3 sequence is CASKIGNRENYGYTF. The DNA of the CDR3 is TGTGCCAGTAAGATCGGAAACAGGGAAAACTATGGCTACACCTTC.

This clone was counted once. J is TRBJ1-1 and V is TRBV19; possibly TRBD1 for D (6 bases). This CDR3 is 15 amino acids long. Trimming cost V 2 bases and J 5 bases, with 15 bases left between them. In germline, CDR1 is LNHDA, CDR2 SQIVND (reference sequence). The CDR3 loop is CASSIFGQPGTEAFF. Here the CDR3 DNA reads TGTGCCAGTAGTATATTTGGACAGCCGGGGACTGAAGCTTTCTTT.

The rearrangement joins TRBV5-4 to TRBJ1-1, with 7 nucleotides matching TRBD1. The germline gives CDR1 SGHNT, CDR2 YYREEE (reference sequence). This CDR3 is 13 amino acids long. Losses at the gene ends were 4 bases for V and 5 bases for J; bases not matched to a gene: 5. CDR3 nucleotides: TGTGCCAGCAGCCGTGCACAGGGGACTGAAGCTTTCTTT. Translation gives CASSRAQGTEAFF.